This T cell receptor (beta chain) is drawn from a study of blood T cells in healthy people across ages. A few counts support this clonotype. V lost 4 bases to trimming and J lost 5 bases, with 23 bases between them. CDR1 and CDR2 from the germline V gene are SGHAT and FQDESV (reference sequence). The CDR3 sequence is 17 residues long. The second PCR ran about 7 to 12 cycles with a sample-barcoded 5' primer and J-beta primers. A template-switch adaptor that had 12 random nucleotides put a tag on each cDNA molecule. TCRdb independently ran MiXCR on the 5' RACE reads; one entry per CDR3 protein. The sample includes 1.5 million to 2 million distinct CDR3 sequences, around half of them seen just once.

V usage is TRBV11-1 and J usage is TRBJ2-5; D is unclear. The TCR was taken from a woman in her forties in good health. Sequenced input: blood. The CDR3 coding sequence is TGTGCCAGCAGCTCAACCGGGCCAGAGATCCGGCGCGAGACCCAGTACTTC. This translates into CASSSTGPEIRRETQYF.